This paragraph covers one T cell receptor beta chain sequence. Its antigen is not identified. Mouse gene names and germline throughout. The entry originates in a study of tissue T cells after allogeneic stem cell transplantation. Regarding the study as a whole: Anatomically similar tissues had similar TCR repertoires within each patient.

TCRbeta CDR3 was sequenced at survey depth with template counts. Using immunoSEQ multiplex PCR, the repertoire was profiled, and TCRdb retains in-frame clones only, with some absent. The sample contains roughly 5,000 clones, 45% to 50% of which appear only once. Time point indicated: mouse harvest day 7 after allogeneic transplant. The graft held 10^6 splenic CD5+ T cells and 10^7 T-cell-depleted bone marrow cells. The material sequenced was skin. The sequence derives from a female BALB/c mouse given C57BL/6 T cells with graft-versus-host disease after an allogeneic hematopoietic cell transplant.

CDR3 loop: CSSSPGTGGGSAETLYF. The sequenced CDR3 bases are TGCTCCAGCAGCCCCGGGACTGGGGGGGGGAGTGCAGAAACGCTGTAT. V usage is TRBV23 and J usage is TRBJ2-3; TRBD2, the table's D call, lacks a check against the DNA. The read ends 1 residue before the CDR3 terminus; that terminus is restored from the germline J gene. The CDR3 runs to 17 residues. The germline gives CDR1 KGHTA, CDR2 FQNQQP.